The source of this TCR beta chain is a study of shared clonotypes between healthy human individuals. Assay: immunoSEQ multiplex PCR; the TCRdb copy retains only in-frame clones and omits some. The table has around 1.5 million clones, 98% seen once. Regarding this clone: The sample contains more than one DNA sequence encoding this CDR3.

This CDR3 spans 12 amino acids. The germline V gene has CDR1 SNHLY and CDR2 FYNNEI. The V and J ends lost 4 bases and 0 bases respectively, with 4 bases between them. This sequence was found in a man aged 30 to 45 in good health. The V gene is TRBV2, the J gene TRBJ2-7, with D uncertain. The sequenced sample consisted of naive CD4+ T cells sorted from blood. Specified subset: CD45RA+ positively selected. Here the CDR3 reads CASSGYSYEQYF. CDR3 coding DNA: TGTGCCAGCAGTGGGTACTCCTACGAGCAGTACTTC.